This T cell receptor beta chain was obtained from a study of molecular identifiers for immune sequencing clone quantification. Study details: Replicate RNA from around 20,000 or 100,000 naive CD8 T cells formed five aliquots; four were sequenced. Study-level points and caveats: Amid 750,000 to 1,000,000 naive cells, spiked Jurkat TCR RNA from one cell was reportedly still detectable.

Both previously described methods and listed TCR primers were employed to make bulk TCR libraries. TCRdb used MiXCR to reprocess the PCR reads, holding one entry per CDR3 protein. The sample carries around 460,000 distinct CDR3 sequences, about 25% recorded once. Each library that profiled naive CD8 cells came from 20,000 to 1,000,000 sorted cells with 10%, 30% or 50% RNA. Worth noting for this clonotype: Its antigen is unidentified.

The origin of this receptor is a human donor in good health. Some libraries in this study had Jurkat cell RNA spiked in. What was sequenced was naive CD8+ T cells from blood, with Jurkat cell RNA spiked in. Noted subset: FACS-sorted CD8+CD4-CCR7+CD45RA+ naive T cells.

CDR3: CASSGRGSGNTIYF. CDR3 DNA sequence: TGTGCCAGCAGTGGTAGGGGCTCTGGAAACACCATATATTTT. V and J are TRBV9 and TRBJ1-3, with D possibly being TRBD1 (5 bases). The CDR3 loop spans 14 amino acids. Germline loops: CDR1 SGDLS, CDR2 YYNGEE. V lost 5 bases, J lost 0 bases, and 9 bases lay in between.